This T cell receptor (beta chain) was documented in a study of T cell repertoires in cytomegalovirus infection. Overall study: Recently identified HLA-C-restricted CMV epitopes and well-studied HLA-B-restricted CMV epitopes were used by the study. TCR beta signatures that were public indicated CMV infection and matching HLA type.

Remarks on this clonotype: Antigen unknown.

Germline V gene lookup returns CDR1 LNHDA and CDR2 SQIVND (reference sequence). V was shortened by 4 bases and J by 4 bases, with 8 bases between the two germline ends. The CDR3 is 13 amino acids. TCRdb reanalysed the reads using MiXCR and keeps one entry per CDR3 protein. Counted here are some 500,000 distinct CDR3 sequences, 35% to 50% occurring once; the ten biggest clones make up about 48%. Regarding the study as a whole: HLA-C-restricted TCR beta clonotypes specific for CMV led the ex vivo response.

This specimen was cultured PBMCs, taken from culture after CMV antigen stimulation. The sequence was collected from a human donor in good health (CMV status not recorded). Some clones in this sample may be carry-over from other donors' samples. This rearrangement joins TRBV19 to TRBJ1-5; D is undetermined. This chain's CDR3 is CASSNVANQPQHF. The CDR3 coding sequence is TGTGCCAGTAGTAATGTAGCTAATCAGCCCCAGCATTTT.